This T cell receptor beta chain was identified in a study of control samples from healthy donors and cancer patients. Germline values: CDR1 SGHRS, CDR2 YFSETQ. The CDR3 extends over 14 amino acids. V was pared by 5 bases and J by 6 bases, with 15 bases between. The assay was immunoSEQ multiplex PCR, and TCRdb's table has in-frame clones only and misses some. The data hold some 150,000 clones, with around 94% observed a single time. The clonotype originates from a man in his forties in good health. The V call is TRBV5-1, the J call TRBJ2-4, with D unresolved. Material: blood. CDR3 loop: CASRPGLEVNIQYF. In nucleotides, the CDR3 is TGCGCCAGCAGACCGGGTCTAGAGGTAAACATTCAGTACTTC.